The 18 T cell receptor beta chains in this list originate from one sample, sequenced in a study of shared clonotypes between healthy human individuals. Sequencing used immunoSEQ multiplex PCR; TCRdb keeps in-frame clones, though not all of them. The sample gives over a million clones, around three quarters of which show up once; under 0.8% is in the top ten. The sequencing sample was made of memory CD4+ T cells from PBMCs. Subset noted: CD45RA-negative fraction. The receptors shown here come from a man aged 18 to 30 in good health. Some clones in this sample may be carry-over from other donors' samples.

The chain uses TRBV11-1 and TRBJ1-6; TRBD1 agrees at 8 bases. The CDR3 extends over 15 amino acids. Per the germline V gene, CDR1 is SGHAT and CDR2 is FQDESV (reference sequence). Germline trimming cut 5 bases from V and 8 bases from J; bases unmatched to any gene: 8. CDR3 sequence (DNA): TGTGCCAGCAGCCCCGGACAGGGAGGAGATTCACCCCTCCACTTT. Its translation: CASSPGQGGDSPLHF.

This clone was detected once. Other DNA sequences of this sample code for an identical CDR3. J is TRBJ1-2 and V is TRBV4-3; possibly TRBD1 for D (6 bases). Per germline, CDR1 LGHNA and CDR2 YSLEER. This CDR3 has 16 residues. The germline V and J ends were trimmed by 0 bases and 2 bases, with 13 bases remaining between them. CDR3: CASSQDLRGANYGYTF. CDR3 nucleotide sequence: TGCGCCAGCAGCCAAGATCTGCGGGGGGCGAACTATGGCTACACCTTC.

The chain uses TRBV7-6 and TRBJ2-1; D is tentatively TRBD1 or TRBD2 (5 bases each). The germline V gene has CDR1 SGHVS and CDR2 FNYEAQ. The CDR3 contains 13 residues. Trimming removed 5 bases from V and 9 bases from J, with 14 bases in between. CDR3 residues: CASSPNTGGEQFF. CDR3 sequence (DNA): TGTGCCAGCAGCCCAAATACAGGAGGTGAGCAGTTCTTC.

In its sample, this clone was seen a few times. The identical CDR3 is also encoded by other nucleotide sequences in the sample. J is TRBJ1-5 and V is TRBV19; TRBD1 agrees at 9 bases. CDR1 LNHDA and CDR2 SQIVND come from the germline V gene (reference sequence). Germline trimming cut 8 bases from V and 4 bases from J; bases unmatched to any gene: 3. CDR3 size: 13 residues. DNA for the CDR3: TGTGCCAGTCGGGACAGGGCTAATCAGCCCCAGCATTTT. This gives the protein CASRDRANQPQHF.

The rearrangement uses TRBV12-5 and TRBJ1-1, with D possibly being TRBD1 (5 bases). CDR3 length equals 20 residues. Germline assignment: CDR1 LGHNT and CDR2 FRNRAP. V dropped 0 bases and J dropped 4 bases, with 27 bases sitting between them. DNA of the CDR3: TGTGCTAGTGGTTTGGTGCCACCTCTACCCTCGGGGCGGAGAGGCACTGAAGCTTTCTTT. This sequence encodes CASGLVPPLPSGRRGTEAFF.

The V call is TRBV7-2, the J call TRBJ2-7; TRBD2 might be the D (5 bases). The V end lost 8 bases, the J end lost 2 bases, and 13 bases lay between the germline ends. From germline, CDR1 is SGHTA and CDR2 FQGNSA. This CDR3 is 13 amino acids long. CDR3 residues: CASSSRRAYEQYF. The CDR3 DNA is TGTGCCAGCTCATCTAGGCGGGCCTACGAGCAGTACTTC. The full variable domain, in which reference TRBV7-2 and TRBJ2-7 provide the parts outside the CDR3, is GAGVSQSPSNKVTEKGKDVELRCDPISGHTALYWYRQSLGQGLEFLIYFQGNSAPDKSGLPSDRFSAERTGGSVSTLTIQRTQQEDSAVYLCASSSRRAYEQYFGPGTRLTVT.

CDR3 sequence (DNA): TGTGCCAGCAGTGAACGGGGGAAGCAGTTCTTC. As protein: CASSERGKQFF. V is TRBV2 and J is TRBJ2-1, with a tentative D call TRBD2 (6 bases). This CDR3 comprises 11 residues. Germline CDR1 reads SNHLY; CDR2 reads FYNNEI. Between the trimmed V and J ends, which lost 2 bases and 11 bases, there was a span of 7 bases.

This clone was counted many times. The identical CDR3 is also encoded by other nucleotide sequences in the sample. The chain carries TRBV10-3 and TRBJ2-1; D perhaps matches TRBD2 (6 bases). Deletions cut 7 bases from V and 4 bases from J, with 14 bases between. Germline V gene data show CDR1 as ENHRY and CDR2 as SYGVKD. This CDR3 has 14 amino acids. The CDR3 nucleotides read TGTGCCATCAATCCTTCCGGGAGTTACAATGAGCAGTTCTTC. Amino acids: CAINPSGSYNEQFF.

This clone has just one count. The J gene is TRBJ2-1, the V gene TRBV28, with TRBD1 matching over 8 bases. V lost 3 bases, J lost 7 bases, and 8 bases stayed unmatched. CDR3 length equals 15 residues. The germline gives CDR1 MDHEN, CDR2 SYDVKM. CDR3 nucleotide sequence: TGTGCCAGCAGTTTTTTGGGACAGGTAGGGAATGAGCAGTTCTTC. It yields the protein CASSFLGQVGNEQFF.

V usage is TRBV18 and J usage is TRBJ1-4; 10 bases map to TRBD1. This CDR3 comprises 13 residues. Germline lookup yields CDR1 KGHSH and CDR2 LQKENI. V lost 4 bases and J lost 12; bases outside the gene matches: 5. CDR3 protein: CASSLDRGRELFF. CDR3 bases: TGTGCCAGCTCACTAGACAGGGGGCGAGAACTGTTTTTT.

CDR3 coding DNA: TGCGCCAGCAGCTTGACAGATGAATACGAGCAGTACTTC. Its protein product is CASSLTDEYEQYF. The rearrangement joins TRBV5-1 to TRBJ2-7, with D uncertain. CDR1 and CDR2 (germline): SGHRS, YFSETQ. The CDR3 length is 13 residues. Trimming took off 1 base at V and 4 bases at J, with 9 bases between the two ends.

This clone has only a few counts. Written as DNA, the CDR3 is TGTGCCATTCGACAGGGGATGAACACTGAAGCTTTCTTT. Its translation is CAIRQGMNTEAFF. V gene TRBV10-3 combines with J gene TRBJ1-1; 8 positions match TRBD1. The CDR3 consists of 13 residues. Per the germline V gene, CDR1 is ENHRY and CDR2 is SYGVKD. After removal of 9 bases from V and 0 bases from J, the junction contained 3 bases not matched to a gene.

This rearrangement joins TRBV9 to TRBJ2-1; TRBD2 matches 10 bases. With 3 bases clipped from V and 7 bases from J, the junction kept 7 bases outside the gene matches. Per the germline V gene, CDR1 is SGDLS and CDR2 is YYNGEE. The CDR3 is 15 amino acids. The CDR3 DNA follows: TGTGCCAGCAGCGAAGGTTCGGGACTAGCGAATGAGCAGTTCTTC. This encodes CASSEGSGLANEQFF.

The V gene is TRBV7-6, the J gene TRBJ2-7, with 13 bases matching TRBD2. The germline V gene has CDR1 SGHVS and CDR2 FNYEAQ. J lost 2 bases, V lost 3 bases, and 1 base had no gene match. The CDR3 consists of 15 residues. The CDR3 DNA follows: TGTGCCAGCAGCTTGGGACTAGCGGGAACCTACGAGCAGTACTTC. This translates into CASSLGLAGTYEQYF.

The chain employs TRBV7-9 and TRBJ2-3; no definite D call. Trimming removed 4 bases at V and 2 bases at J, with 10 bases between. This CDR3 contains 14 residues. Germline values: CDR1 SEHNR, CDR2 FQNEAQ (reference sequence). The CDR3 sequence: CASSYSGATDTQYF. The CDR3 bases are TGTGCCAGCAGCTACAGTGGAGCCACAGATACGCAGTATTTT.

V is TRBV10-3 and J is TRBJ2-7; D perhaps matches TRBD1 (6 bases). This CDR3 spans 13 amino acids. Trimming removed 10 bases at V and 0 bases at J, with 13 bases between. In germline, CDR1 is ENHRY, CDR2 SYGVKD. CDR3 residues: CATRQESSYEQYF. In nucleotides, the CDR3 is TGTGCCACACGACAGGAGAGCTCCTACGAGCAGTACTTC.

V is TRBV5-6 and J is TRBJ2-7; possibly TRBD1 for D (6 bases). The J call is doubtful: the DNA matches TRBJ2-5 better. Germline CDR1 SGHDT, CDR2 YYEEEE. The CDR3 length is 18 residues. CDR3 amino acids: CASSFSRDRDKSKETQYF. CDR3 nucleotide sequence: TGTGCCAGCAGCTTCTCTCGAGACCGGGACAAGAGTAAAGAGACCCAGTACTTC.

The chain uses TRBV18 and TRBJ2-2; 7 positions agree with TRBD1. Germline loops: CDR1 KGHSH, CDR2 LQKENI. J lost 6 bases, V lost 0 bases, and 10 bases had no gene match. This CDR3 is 17 amino acids long. The CDR3 DNA sequence: TGTGCCAGCTCACCACCGTCGAGGGGGCGCGTGCCCGGGGAGCTGTTTTTT. This gives the protein CASSPPSRGRVPGELFF.